Given below is one T cell receptor beta chain in context. RNA totalling about 0.45 to 1 ug underwent reverse transcription with random hexamers. In TCRdb, the immunoSEQ multiplex PCR reads were re-called with MiXCR into one record per CDR3 protein. Here the sample spans under 200,000 distinct CDR3 sequences, 90% to 96% being singletons. This CDR3 is 11 amino acids long. The germline V and J ends were trimmed by 2 bases and 4 bases, with 5 bases remaining between them. Germline V gives CDR1 GTSNPN, CDR2 SVGIG (reference sequence). The data derive from a study of CD8 T cells in Susac syndrome. V is TRBV30 and J is TRBJ1-2, with D unclear. The sample consisted of CD4+ T cells from PBMCs. The TCR originated in a human donor with Susac syndrome. The CDR3 nucleotides read TGTGCCTGGAGTCGGGGCTATGGCTACACCTTC. Translating gives CAWSRGYGYTF.